The source of this TCR beta chain is a study of somatic mutations in cytotoxic T cells in rheumatoid arthritis. The CDR3 has 14 amino acids. V trimming: 3 bases; J trimming: 8 bases; junction bases outside the gene matches: 4. Per germline, CDR1 MNHEY and CDR2 SMNVEV (reference sequence). The data were produced by immunoSEQ multiplex PCR, yet TCRdb's version contains in-frame clones alone and is incomplete. This repertoire shows 7,000 or so clones, 60% found once; its top ten account for less than 25%. Sequencing input: CD8+ T cells sorted from blood. The sequence derives from a woman aged 40 to 50 in good health. V and J are TRBV27 and TRBJ1-4, with 9 bases aligning to TRBD1. This CDR3 reads CASSLDRGNEKLFF. The CDR3 region has the DNA TGTGCCAGCAGTTTGGACAGGGGAAACGAAAAACTGTTTTTT. Complete variable domain (other parts from reference TRBV27 and TRBJ1-4): EAQVTQNPRYLITVTGKKLTVTCSQNMNHEYMSWYRQDPGLGLRQIYYSMNVEVTDKGDVPEGYKVSRKEKRNFPLILESPSPNQTSLYFCASSLDRGNEKLFFGSGTQLSVL.